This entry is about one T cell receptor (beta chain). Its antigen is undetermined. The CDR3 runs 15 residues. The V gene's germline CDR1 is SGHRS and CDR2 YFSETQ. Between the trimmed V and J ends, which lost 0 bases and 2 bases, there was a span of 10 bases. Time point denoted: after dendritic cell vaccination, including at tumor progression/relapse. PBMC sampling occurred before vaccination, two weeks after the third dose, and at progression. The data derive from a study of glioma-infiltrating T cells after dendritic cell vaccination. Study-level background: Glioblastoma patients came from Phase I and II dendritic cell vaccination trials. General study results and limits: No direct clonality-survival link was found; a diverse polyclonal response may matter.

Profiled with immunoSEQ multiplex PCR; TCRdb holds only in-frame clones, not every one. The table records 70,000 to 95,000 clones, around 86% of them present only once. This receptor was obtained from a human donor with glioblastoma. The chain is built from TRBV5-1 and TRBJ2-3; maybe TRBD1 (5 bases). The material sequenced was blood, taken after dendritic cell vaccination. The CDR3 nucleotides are TGCGCCAGCAGCTTGGCAGGGCTCCACACAGATACGCAGTATTTT. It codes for CASSLAGLHTDTQYF.